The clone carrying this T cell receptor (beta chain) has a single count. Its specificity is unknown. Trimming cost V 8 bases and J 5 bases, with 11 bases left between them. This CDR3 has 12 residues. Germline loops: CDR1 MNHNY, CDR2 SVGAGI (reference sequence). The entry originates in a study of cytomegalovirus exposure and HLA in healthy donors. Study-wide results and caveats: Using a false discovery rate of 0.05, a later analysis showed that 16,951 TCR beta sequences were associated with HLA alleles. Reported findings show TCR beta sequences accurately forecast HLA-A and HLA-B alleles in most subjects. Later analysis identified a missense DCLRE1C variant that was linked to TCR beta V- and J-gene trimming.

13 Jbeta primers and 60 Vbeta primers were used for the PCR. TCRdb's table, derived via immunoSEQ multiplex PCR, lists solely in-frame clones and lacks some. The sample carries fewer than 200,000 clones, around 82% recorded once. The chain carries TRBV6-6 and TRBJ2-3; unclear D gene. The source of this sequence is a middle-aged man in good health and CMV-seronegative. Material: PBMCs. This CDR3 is CASRYSGDTQYF. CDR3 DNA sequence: TGTGCCAGCCGATATTCGGGAGATACGCAGTATTTT.